These 25 T cell receptor beta chains came from one sample sequenced in a study of T-cell memory formation after mild COVID-19. TCRdb ran MiXCR on the 5' RACE reads and lists one entry per CDR3 protein. The data show 450,000 to 650,000 distinct CDR3 sequences, roughly 21% seen once. Sequencing was done on a sample of PBMCs or a T cell subset sorted from them (not recorded which). All receptors derive from an adult woman who had mild COVID-19 (a few samples of this study predate the infection). Cell type and time point are not known.

This clonotype showed up just a few times. The V call is TRBV7-7, the J call TRBJ2-2; TRBD1 is a possible D gene (5 bases). This CDR3 contains 13 residues. CDR1 SSHAT and CDR2 FNYEAQ come from the germline V gene (reference sequence). Trimming pared 4 bases from V and 5 bases from J, leaving 8 bases between. CDR3 protein: CASSSQVTGELFF. The CDR3 nucleotides are TGTGCCAGCAGCTCACAGGTGACCGGGGAGCTGTTTTTT.

The chain recombines TRBV3-1 with TRBJ2-7; 8 bases are shared with TRBD2. Germline assignment: CDR1 LGHDT and CDR2 YNNKEL (reference sequence). The CDR3 has 14 amino acids. The trim removed 4 bases at V and 4 bases at J, leaving 6 bases unmatched. For the CDR3, the DNA is TGTGCCAGCAGCCTCCGGACTAGCCTGTACGAGCAGTACTTC. Residues: CASSLRTSLYEQYF.

The chain uses TRBV11-2 and TRBJ1-1; TRBD1 might be the D (5 bases). Germline V gives CDR1 SGHAT, CDR2 FQNNGV. CDR3 length equals 16 residues. V lost 5 bases, J lost 4 bases, and 20 bases lay in between. The CDR3 region has the DNA TGTGCCAGCAGCCCATGGACCGGGGGACGGGGCACTGAAGCTTTCTTT. It translates to CASSPWTGGRGTEAFF.

This clonotype appeared a few times. The chain recombines TRBV27 with TRBJ2-5; D might be TRBD1 (6 bases). V lost 4 bases to trimming and J lost 4 bases, with 10 bases between them. The germline V gene encodes CDR1 MNHEY and CDR2 SMNVEV (reference sequence). The CDR3 sequence is 13 residues long. CDR3 DNA: TGTGCCAGCAGTTCACAGGGTCCAGAGACCCAGTACTTC. It is translated as CASSSQGPETQYF.

This clonotype was seen only a few times. V and J are TRBV5-5 and TRBJ2-5; D might be TRBD1 (5 bases). The CDR3 loop spans 15 amino acids. The germline V gene has CDR1 SGHKS and CDR2 YYEKEE (reference sequence). The V and J ends lost 0 bases and 0 bases respectively, with 9 bases between them. CDR3: CASSLDSGYQETQYF. CDR3 DNA: TGTGCCAGCAGCTTGGATTCAGGGTACCAAGAGACCCAGTACTTC.

CDR3 sequence reads: CASRSGLAGGLNEQYF. CDR3 DNA sequence: TGTGCCAGTAGATCCGGACTAGCGGGAGGACTGAACGAGCAGTACTTC. The chain recombines TRBV19 with TRBJ2-7; 14 bases are shared with TRBD2. The V gene end was trimmed by 6 bases and the J gene end by 5 bases; junction bases not matched to a gene: 9. The germline gives CDR1 LNHDA, CDR2 SQIVND (reference sequence). The CDR3 is 16 residues long.

A few counts support this clonotype. This rearrangement joins TRBV4-1 to TRBJ2-7, with 9 bases fitting TRBD2. Germline CDR1 is MGHRA and CDR2 is YSYEKL. The CDR3 spans 16 residues. J gave up 2 bases and V 1 base, and 6 bases lay outside the gene matches. The CDR3 region is CASSQVPGGGAYEQYF. CDR3 DNA: TGCGCCAGCAGCCAAGTCCCCGGCGGGGGGGCCTACGAGCAGTACTTC.

The chain is built from TRBV5-1 and TRBJ1-2, with D possibly TRBD1 on 5 matching bases. The V gene's germline CDR1 is SGHRS and CDR2 YFSETQ. V was pared by 5 bases and J by 6 bases, with 14 bases between. The length of the CDR3 is 13 residues. CDR3 nucleotide sequence: TGCGCCAGCAGTCCGGCGGAGGGGAATGGCTACACCTTC. This translates into CASSPAEGNGYTF.

The genes are TRBV5-5 and TRBJ1-1; 8 bases are shared with TRBD1. The CDR3 totals 18 residues. J gave up 4 bases and V 0 bases, and 14 bases lay outside the gene matches. The V gene's germline CDR1 is SGHKS and CDR2 YYEKEE (reference sequence). As DNA, the CDR3 is TGTGCCAGCAGCTTGGGGGTGGGACAGGTTCGGTCGGGCACTGAAGCTTTCTTT. It is translated as CASSLGVGQVRSGTEAFF.

This clonotype was counted ten times or more. V usage is TRBV4-3 and J usage is TRBJ2-3, with TRBD2 as a possible D gene (5 bases). The CDR3 extends over 14 amino acids. The germline V and J ends were trimmed by 1 base and 0 bases, with 5 bases remaining between them. Germline lookup yields CDR1 LGHNA and CDR2 YSLEER. The CDR3 loop is CASSQAGSTDTQYF. The CDR3 region has the DNA TGCGCCAGCAGCCAAGCGGGAAGCACAGATACGCAGTATTTT.

V and J are TRBV29-1 and TRBJ2-7, with TRBD1 matching 9 bases. This CDR3 region has 12 residues. Germline CDR1 and CDR2: SQVTM and ANQGSEA. The V and J ends lost 5 bases and 5 bases, in that order; junction bases with no gene match: 4. This CDR3 is CSVHGTGNEQYF. The CDR3 region has the DNA TGCAGCGTTCACGGGACAGGGAACGAGCAGTACTTC.

This clonotype was seen more than once but under ten times. V and J are TRBV6-6 and TRBJ1-5; D gene ambiguous. Trimming cost V 2 bases and J 1 base, with 9 bases left between them. The CDR3 extends over 15 amino acids. The germline CDR1 and CDR2 sequences are MNHNY and SVGAGI (reference sequence). The CDR3 nucleotides are TGTGCCAGCAGTTACGGCAGTCACAGCAATCAGCCCCAGCATTTT. It yields the protein CASSYGSHSNQPQHF.

This chain connects TRBV12-3 or TRBV12-4 to TRBJ1-1, with D maybe TRBD1 (6 bases). With 3 bases removed from V and 1 base from J, the gap between germline ends came to 15 bases. The CDR3 contains 16 residues. The CDR3 bases are TGTGCCAGCAGTTTTCACAGGGTAAGGAAGAACACTGAAGCTTTCTTT. Translation gives CASSFHRVRKNTEAFF.

V is TRBV12-3 or TRBV12-4 and J is TRBJ1-2; D gene ambiguous. The CDR3 spans 13 residues. Trimming stripped 6 bases from V and 4 bases from J, with 12 bases between. The CDR3 spells CASRGSGSYGYTF. The CDR3 coding sequence is TGTGCCAGCAGGGGGTCAGGAAGCTATGGCTACACCTTC.

The chain recombines TRBV5-1 with TRBJ1-1; TRBD1 might be the D (5 bases). Trimming removed 3 bases at V and 3 bases at J, with 9 bases between. This CDR3 has 13 residues. The germline gives CDR1 SGHRS, CDR2 YFSETQ. This CDR3 reads CASSSGHDTEAFF. In DNA form, the CDR3 reads TGCGCCAGCAGCTCAGGGCATGACACTGAAGCTTTCTTT. The full variable domain, in which reference TRBV5-1 and TRBJ1-1 provide the parts outside the CDR3, is KAGVTQTPRYLIKTRGQQVTLSCSPISGHRSVSWYQQTPGQGLQFLFEYFSETQRNKGNFPGRFSGRQFSNSRSEMNVSTLELGDSALYLCASSSGHDTEAFFGQGTRLTVV.

In this sample, this clonotype turned up a few times. This chain joins TRBV29-1 and TRBJ2-1; TRBD2 is a possible D gene (5 bases). CDR3 length equals 13 residues. The germline V gene has CDR1 SQVTM and CDR2 ANQGSEA. V shed 7 bases and J shed 6 bases, with 16 bases lying between them. Here the CDR3 reads CSGIGIPSNEQFF. The DNA of the CDR3 is TGCAGCGGCATCGGGATCCCCTCCAATGAGCAGTTCTTC.

V is TRBV5-1 and J is TRBJ2-7, with 7 bases aligning to TRBD2. V shed 4 bases and J 0 bases; nucleotides not matched to a gene: 7. The CDR3 is 15 amino acids. From germline, CDR1 is SGHRS and CDR2 YFSETQ. CDR3 nucleotide sequence: TGCGCCAGCAGCCCGGCTAGCGGAGCCTCCTACGAGCAGTACTTC. It codes for CASSPASGASYEQYF.

V gene TRBV3-1 combines with J gene TRBJ1-1, with a possible D match to TRBD1 (5 bases). This CDR3 has 14 amino acids. The ends were cut back, 1 base at V and 7 bases at J, with 13 bases in the middle. Per the germline V gene, CDR1 is LGHDT and CDR2 is YNNKEL (reference sequence). Written as DNA, the CDR3 is TGTGCCAGCAGCCAAGGGACAAGGAAAAATGAAGCTTTCTTT. This gives the protein CASSQGTRKNEAFF.

This clonotype showed up just a few times. The chain uses TRBV5-1 and TRBJ2-7; 8 bases are shared with TRBD1. J was trimmed by 7 bases and V by 3 bases; bases with no gene match: 9. Per germline, CDR1 SGHRS and CDR2 YFSETQ. CDR3 size: 14 residues. The CDR3 region is CASSWTGSPREQYF. DNA of the CDR3: TGCGCCAGCAGCTGGACAGGGAGCCCCCGGGAGCAGTACTTC.

The V gene is TRBV4-3, the J gene TRBJ2-7; D is unclear. The germline CDR1 and CDR2 sequences are LGHNA and YSLEER. Trimming took off 0 bases at V and 0 bases at J, with 12 bases between the two ends. CDR3 length: 16 amino acids. The CDR3 sequence is CASSQERSGSSYEQYF. In DNA form, the CDR3 reads TGCGCCAGCAGCCAAGAGAGGTCGGGTAGCTCCTACGAGCAGTACTTC.

This rearrangement joins TRBV4-1 to TRBJ2-1; 7 nucleotides align to TRBD2. Germline-derived CDR1 and CDR2 are MGHRA and YSYEKL. V lost 1 base to trimming and J lost 8 bases; unmatched junction nucleotides: 8. This CDR3 is 15 amino acids long. The CDR3 nucleotides are TGCGCCAGCAGCCAAGCCAGACTAGCACGCGATGAGCAGTTCTTC. Amino acid sequence: CASSQARLARDEQFF.

This clonotype turned up a few times. The genes are TRBV7-9 and TRBJ2-1; 8 nucleotides line up with TRBD2. V shed 5 bases, J shed 8 bases, and the junction held 14 bases outside the gene matches. Germline CDR1 SEHNR, CDR2 FQNEAQ (reference sequence). This CDR3 has 16 residues. The CDR3, as DNA: TGTGCCAGCAGCCCACCCCGGGGGGGGGCAGGCTATGAGCAGTTCTTC. It yields the protein CASSPPRGGAGYEQFF.

The chain is built from TRBV19 and TRBJ2-1; 10 nucleotides line up with TRBD1. This CDR3 comprises 13 residues. Germline V CDR1 and CDR2: LNHDA, SQIVND (reference sequence). V was pared by 3 bases and J by 12 bases, with 5 bases of the junction left unmatched. CDR3 coding DNA: TGTGCCAGTAGTATCCCCGGGACAGGGGCGCAGTTCTTC. It encodes CASSIPGTGAQFF.

This clonotype has more than one count but fewer than ten. The CDR3 loop reads CASSLVRVGGYTF. DNA of the CDR3: TGTGCCAGCAGTTTGGTCAGGGTAGGGGGCTACACCTTC. The chain employs TRBV12-3 or TRBV12-4 and TRBJ1-2; weak D call: TRBD1 (5 bases). The CDR3 has 13 amino acids. V was pared by 3 bases and J by 8 bases, with 13 bases between.

The chain employs TRBV5-4 and TRBJ1-4; tentatively, D is TRBD1 (5 bases). The length of the CDR3 is 15 residues. Germline V CDR1 and CDR2: SGHNT, YYREEE (reference sequence). Deletions cut 4 bases from V and 0 bases from J, with 10 bases between. CDR3 DNA: TGTGCCAGCAGCCCGGGGGAGGCAACTAATGAAAAACTGTTTTTT. It encodes CASSPGEATNEKLFF.